This T cell receptor beta chain was captured in a study of human T cells and chemical hapten exposure. As for the study in general: Patch tests of 0.01% DPC on the upper back were read at 6 days. Chiefly female patients presented with alopecia areata, totalis or universalis.

Noted time point: patch test 1, 2 weeks after DPC sensitization. The treatment denotes: therapeutic diphenylcyclopropenone sensitization with weekly scalp DPC. Non-pregnant alopecia patients aged 18 to 70, suitable for DPC therapy. General study results and limits: TCRs above 1 in 1000 frequency stayed constant with DPC sensitization.

Remarks on this clonotype: The antigen is undetermined.

TCRdb independently ran MiXCR on the RACE reads; one entry per CDR3 protein. Altogether over 85,000 distinct CDR3 sequences are present, around 12% being singletons, with the ten largest covering 2.1%. This TCR derives from a woman aged 40 to 49 with alopecia areata. Some clones in this sample may be carry-over from other donors' samples. The sequences come from whole blood, collected in connection with sensitization to the hapten diphenylcyclopropenone (DPC).

The CDR3 nucleotides are TGCGCCAGCAGCCAAGTCGCCCCGGGACAGGGGGCGGGTGAAGCTTTCTTT. It yields the protein CASSQVAPGQGAGEAFF. The chain joins TRBV4-3 to TRBJ1-1, with 12 bases matching TRBD1. Germline CDR1 LGHNA, CDR2 YSLEER. The CDR3 is 17 amino acids. The J segment lost 7 bases and the V segment lost 1 base, leaving 10 bases of the junction unmatched.